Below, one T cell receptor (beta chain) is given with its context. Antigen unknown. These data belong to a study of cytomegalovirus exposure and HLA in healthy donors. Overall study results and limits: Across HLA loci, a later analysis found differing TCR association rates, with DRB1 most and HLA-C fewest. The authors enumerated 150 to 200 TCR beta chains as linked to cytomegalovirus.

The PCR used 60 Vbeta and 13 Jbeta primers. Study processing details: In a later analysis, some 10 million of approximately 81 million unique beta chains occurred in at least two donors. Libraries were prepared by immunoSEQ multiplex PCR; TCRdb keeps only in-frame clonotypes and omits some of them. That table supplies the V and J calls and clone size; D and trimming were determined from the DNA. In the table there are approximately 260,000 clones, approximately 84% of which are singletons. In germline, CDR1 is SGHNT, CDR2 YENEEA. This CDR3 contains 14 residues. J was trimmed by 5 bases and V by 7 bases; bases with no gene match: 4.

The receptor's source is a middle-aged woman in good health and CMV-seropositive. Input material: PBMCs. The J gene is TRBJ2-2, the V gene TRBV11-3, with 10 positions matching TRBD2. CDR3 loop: CASTLAGDTGELFF. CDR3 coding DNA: TGTGCCAGCACCCTAGCGGGAGATACCGGGGAGCTGTTTTTT.